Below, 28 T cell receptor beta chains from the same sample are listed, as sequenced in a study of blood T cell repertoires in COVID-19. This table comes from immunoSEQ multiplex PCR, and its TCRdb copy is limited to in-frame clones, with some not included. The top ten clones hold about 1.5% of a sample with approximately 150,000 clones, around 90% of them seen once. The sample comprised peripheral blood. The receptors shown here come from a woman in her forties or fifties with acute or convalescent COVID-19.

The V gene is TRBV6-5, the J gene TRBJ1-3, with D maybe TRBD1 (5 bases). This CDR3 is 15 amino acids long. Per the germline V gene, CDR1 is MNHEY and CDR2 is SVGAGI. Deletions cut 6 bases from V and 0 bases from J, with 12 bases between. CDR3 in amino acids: CASRQDLNSGNTIYF. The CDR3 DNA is TGTGCCAGCAGACAGGACCTCAACTCTGGAAACACCATATATTTT.

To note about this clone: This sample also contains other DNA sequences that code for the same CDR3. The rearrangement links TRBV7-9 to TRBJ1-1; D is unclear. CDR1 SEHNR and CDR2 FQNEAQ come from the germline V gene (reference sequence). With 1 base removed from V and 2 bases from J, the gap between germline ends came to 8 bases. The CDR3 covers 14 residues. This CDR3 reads CASSLVTGNTEAFF. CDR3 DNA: TGTGCCAGCAGCTTAGTTACGGGAAACACTGAAGCTTTCTTT. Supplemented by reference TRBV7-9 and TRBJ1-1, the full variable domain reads DTGVSQNPRHKITKRGQNVTFRCDPISEHNRLYWYRQTLGQGPEFLTYFQNEAQLEKSRLLSDRFSAERPKGSFSTLEIQRTEQGDSAMYLCASSLVTGNTEAFFGQGTRLTVV.

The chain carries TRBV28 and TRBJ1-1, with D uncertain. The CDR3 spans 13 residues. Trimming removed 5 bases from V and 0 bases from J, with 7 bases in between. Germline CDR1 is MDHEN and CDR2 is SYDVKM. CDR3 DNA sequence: TGTGCCAGCAGTCCCACAGTGAACACTGAAGCTTTCTTT. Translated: CASSPTVNTEAFF.

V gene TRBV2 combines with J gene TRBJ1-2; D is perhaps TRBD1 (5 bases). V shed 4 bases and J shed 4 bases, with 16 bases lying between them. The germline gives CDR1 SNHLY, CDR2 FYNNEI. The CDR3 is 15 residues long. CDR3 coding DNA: TGTGCCAGCAGTGGGAGGAGGGGTCAGGGCTATGGCTACACCTTC. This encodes CASSGRRGQGYGYTF.

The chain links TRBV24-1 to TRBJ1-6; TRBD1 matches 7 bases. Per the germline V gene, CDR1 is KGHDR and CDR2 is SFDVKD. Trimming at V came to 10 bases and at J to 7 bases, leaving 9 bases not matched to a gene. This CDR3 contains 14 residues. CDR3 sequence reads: CATADGTANSPLHF. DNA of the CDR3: TGTGCCACGGCGGACGGGACAGCAAATTCACCCCTCCACTTT.

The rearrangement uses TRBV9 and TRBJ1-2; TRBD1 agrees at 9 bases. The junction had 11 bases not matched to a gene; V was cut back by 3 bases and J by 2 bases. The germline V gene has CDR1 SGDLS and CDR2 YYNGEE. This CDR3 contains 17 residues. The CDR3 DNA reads TGTGCCAGCAGCGGGTGGGACAGGGAAATAATAAACTATGGCTACACCTTC. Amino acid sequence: CASSGWDREIINYGYTF.

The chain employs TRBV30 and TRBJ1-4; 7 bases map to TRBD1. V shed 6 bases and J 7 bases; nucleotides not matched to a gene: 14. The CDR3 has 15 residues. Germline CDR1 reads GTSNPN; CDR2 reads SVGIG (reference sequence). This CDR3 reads CACPAMTGYTEKLFF. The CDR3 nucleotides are TGTGCCTGCCCAGCTATGACAGGGTATACTGAAAAACTGTTTTTT.

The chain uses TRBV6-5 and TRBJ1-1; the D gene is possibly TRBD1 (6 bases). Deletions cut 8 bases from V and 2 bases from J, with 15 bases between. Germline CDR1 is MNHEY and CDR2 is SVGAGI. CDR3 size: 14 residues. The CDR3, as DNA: TGTGCCAGCGAGGGCGGGGGGACAAACACTGAAGCTTTCTTT. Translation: CASEGGGTNTEAFF.

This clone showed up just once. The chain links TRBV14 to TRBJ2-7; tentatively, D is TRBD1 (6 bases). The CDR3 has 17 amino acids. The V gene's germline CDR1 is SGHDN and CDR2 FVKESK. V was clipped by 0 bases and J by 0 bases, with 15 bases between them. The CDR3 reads CASSQEAIGQLSYEQYF. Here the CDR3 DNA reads TGTGCCAGCAGCCAAGAAGCGATTGGACAGCTCTCCTACGAGCAGTACTTC.

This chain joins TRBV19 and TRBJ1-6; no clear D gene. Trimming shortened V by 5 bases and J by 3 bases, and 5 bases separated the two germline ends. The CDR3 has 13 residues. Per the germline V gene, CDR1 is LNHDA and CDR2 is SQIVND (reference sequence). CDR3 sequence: CASSGVYNSPLHF. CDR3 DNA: TGTGCCAGTAGTGGAGTCTATAATTCACCCCTCCACTTT.

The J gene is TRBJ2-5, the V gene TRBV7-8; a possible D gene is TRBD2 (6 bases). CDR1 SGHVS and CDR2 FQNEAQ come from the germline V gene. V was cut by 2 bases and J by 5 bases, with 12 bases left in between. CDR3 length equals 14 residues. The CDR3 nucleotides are TGTGCCAGCAGCTTACGGCCGGAGGGGGAGACCCAGTACTTC. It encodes CASSLRPEGETQYF.

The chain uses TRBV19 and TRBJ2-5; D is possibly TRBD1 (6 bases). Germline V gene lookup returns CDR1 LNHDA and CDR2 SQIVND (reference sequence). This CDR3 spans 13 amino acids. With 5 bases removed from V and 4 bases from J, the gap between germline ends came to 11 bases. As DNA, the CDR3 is TGTGCCAGTAGTTACAGGGAAGGAGAGACCCAGTACTTC. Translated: CASSYREGETQYF.

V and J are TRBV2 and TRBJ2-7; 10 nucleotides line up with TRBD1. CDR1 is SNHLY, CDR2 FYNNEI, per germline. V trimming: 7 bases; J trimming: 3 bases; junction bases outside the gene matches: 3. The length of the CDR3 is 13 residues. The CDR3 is CASIRDRGYEQYF. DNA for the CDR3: TGTGCCAGCATAAGGGACAGGGGCTACGAGCAGTACTTC.

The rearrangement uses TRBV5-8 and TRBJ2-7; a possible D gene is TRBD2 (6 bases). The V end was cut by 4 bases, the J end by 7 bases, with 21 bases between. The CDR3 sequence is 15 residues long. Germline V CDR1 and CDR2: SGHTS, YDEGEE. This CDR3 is CASSRTGRLRGEQYF. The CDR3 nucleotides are TGTGCCAGCAGCCGAACCGGGAGACTACGTGGGGAGCAGTACTTC.

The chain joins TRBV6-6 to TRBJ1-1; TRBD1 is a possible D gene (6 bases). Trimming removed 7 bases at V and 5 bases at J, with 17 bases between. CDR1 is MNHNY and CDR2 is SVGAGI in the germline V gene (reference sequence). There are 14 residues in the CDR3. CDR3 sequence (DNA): TGTGCCAGCACCTACGGGGGGGCATGGACTGAAGCTTTCTTT. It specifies CASTYGGAWTEAFF.

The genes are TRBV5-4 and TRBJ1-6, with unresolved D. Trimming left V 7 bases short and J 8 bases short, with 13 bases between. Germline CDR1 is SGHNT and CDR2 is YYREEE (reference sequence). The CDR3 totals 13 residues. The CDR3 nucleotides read TGTGCCAGCTCCGGGATGGCGGATTCACCCCTCCACTTT. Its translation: CASSGMADSPLHF.

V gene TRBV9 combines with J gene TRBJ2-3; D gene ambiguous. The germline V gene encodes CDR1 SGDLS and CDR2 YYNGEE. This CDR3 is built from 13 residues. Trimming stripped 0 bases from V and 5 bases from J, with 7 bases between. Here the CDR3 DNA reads TGTGCCAGCAGCGTAGGACTGGGAGATACGCAGTATTTT. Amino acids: CASSVGLGDTQYF.

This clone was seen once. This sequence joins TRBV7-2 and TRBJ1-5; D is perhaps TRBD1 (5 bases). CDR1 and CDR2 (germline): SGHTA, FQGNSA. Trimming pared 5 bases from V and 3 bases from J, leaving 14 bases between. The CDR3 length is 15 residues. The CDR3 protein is CASSRRQYDNQPQHF. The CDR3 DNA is TGTGCCAGCAGCAGGAGACAGTATGACAATCAGCCCCAGCATTTT.

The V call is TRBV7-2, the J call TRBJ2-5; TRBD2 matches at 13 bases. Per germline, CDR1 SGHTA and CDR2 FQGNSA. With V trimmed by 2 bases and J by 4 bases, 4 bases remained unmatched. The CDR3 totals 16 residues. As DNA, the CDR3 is TGTGCCAGCAGCTTAACTAGCGGGGGGGCAGGAGAGACCCAGTACTTC. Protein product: CASSLTSGGAGETQYF.

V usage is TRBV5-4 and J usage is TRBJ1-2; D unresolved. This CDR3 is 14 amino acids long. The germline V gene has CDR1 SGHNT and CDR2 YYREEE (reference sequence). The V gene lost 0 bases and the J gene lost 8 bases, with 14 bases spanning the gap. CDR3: CASSLGAGLGGYTF. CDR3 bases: TGTGCCAGCAGCTTGGGGGCGGGGTTAGGAGGCTACACCTTC.

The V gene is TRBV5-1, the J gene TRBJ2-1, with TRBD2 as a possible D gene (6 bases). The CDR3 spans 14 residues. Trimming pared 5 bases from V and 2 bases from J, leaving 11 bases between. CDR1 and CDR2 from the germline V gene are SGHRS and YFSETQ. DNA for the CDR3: TGCGCCAGCAGTTACGGGAGAACCTACAATGAGCAGTTCTTC. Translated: CASSYGRTYNEQFF.

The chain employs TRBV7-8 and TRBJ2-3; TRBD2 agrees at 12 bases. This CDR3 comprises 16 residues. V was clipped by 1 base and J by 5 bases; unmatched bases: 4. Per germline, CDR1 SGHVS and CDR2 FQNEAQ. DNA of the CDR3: TGTGCCAGCAGCTTAGGTCCGGGACTAGCGGGAGATACGCAGTATTTT. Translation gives CASSLGPGLAGDTQYF.

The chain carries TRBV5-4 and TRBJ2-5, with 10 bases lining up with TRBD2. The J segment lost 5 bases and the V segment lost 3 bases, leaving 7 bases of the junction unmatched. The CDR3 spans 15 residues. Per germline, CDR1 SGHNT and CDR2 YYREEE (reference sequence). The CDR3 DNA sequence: TGTGCCAGCAGCTCTAGCGGGGGCTTGGTGGAGACCCAGTACTTC. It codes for CASSSSGGLVETQYF.

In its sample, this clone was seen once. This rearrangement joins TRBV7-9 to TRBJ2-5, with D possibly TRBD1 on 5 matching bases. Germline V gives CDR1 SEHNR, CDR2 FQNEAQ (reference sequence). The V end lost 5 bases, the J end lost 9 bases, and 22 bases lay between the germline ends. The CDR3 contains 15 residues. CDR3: CASSPPMGQFGPQYF. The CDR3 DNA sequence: TGTGCCAGCAGCCCACCGATGGGGCAGTTTGGGCCCCAGTACTTC.

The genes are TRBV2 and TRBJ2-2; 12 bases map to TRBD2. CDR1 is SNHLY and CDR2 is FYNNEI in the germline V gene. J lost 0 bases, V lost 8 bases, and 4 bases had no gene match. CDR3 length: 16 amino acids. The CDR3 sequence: CASGRLAGANTGELFF. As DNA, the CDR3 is TGTGCCAGCGGGCGACTAGCGGGGGCGAACACCGGGGAGCTGTTTTTT.

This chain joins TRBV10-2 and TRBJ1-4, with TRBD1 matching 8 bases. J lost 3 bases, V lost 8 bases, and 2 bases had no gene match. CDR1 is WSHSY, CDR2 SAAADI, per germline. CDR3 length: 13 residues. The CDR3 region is CASRTGPNEKLFF. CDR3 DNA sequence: TGCGCCAGCCGGACAGGGCCTAATGAAAAACTGTTTTTT.

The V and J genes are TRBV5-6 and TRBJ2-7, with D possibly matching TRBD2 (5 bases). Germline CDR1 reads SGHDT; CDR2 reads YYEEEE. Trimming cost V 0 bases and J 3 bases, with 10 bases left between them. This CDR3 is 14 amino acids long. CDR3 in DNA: TGTGCCAGCAGCTTGGGGCTAGCAGTCTACGAGCAGTACTTC. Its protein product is CASSLGLAVYEQYF.

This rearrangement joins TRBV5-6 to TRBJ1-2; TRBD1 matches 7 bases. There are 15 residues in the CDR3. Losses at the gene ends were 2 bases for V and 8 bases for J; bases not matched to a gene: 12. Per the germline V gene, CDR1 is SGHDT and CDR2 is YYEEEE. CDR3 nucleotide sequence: TGTGCCAGCAGCTTTGACAGGGACTTGATACGGGGCTACACCTTC. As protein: CASSFDRDLIRGYTF.